The present T cell receptor (beta chain) was sequenced within a study of T cell clonality in common variable immunodeficiency. This CDR3 has 14 amino acids. Trimming stripped 2 bases from V and 4 bases from J, with 10 bases between. The table lists this clone with many counts. Its antigen is unidentified. The read ends 3 residues shy of where the CDR3 ends; the end is completed using the germline J gene. The protocol was immunoSEQ multiplex PCR, while the TCRdb copy is restricted to in-frame clones and leaves out a portion. In total the sample includes roughly 79,000 clones, none of them seen once. General study results and limits: Compared with controls, CVID subjects had fewer shared TCRbeta clones. Compared with healthy controls, CVID subjects showed increased TCRbeta clonality, mostly in about a third.

The sequencing input was peripheral blood mononuclear cells. The V gene is TRBV12-3 or TRBV12-4, the J gene TRBJ2-3; D perhaps matches TRBD2 (7 bases). This sequence originates from a person aged 18 to 70 in good health. Partial CDR3 DNA: TGTGCCAGCAGTTTAAGGGGGGGGCCAGATACG. It translates to CASSLRGGPDT. The entire CDR3 protein is CASSLRGGPDTQYF.